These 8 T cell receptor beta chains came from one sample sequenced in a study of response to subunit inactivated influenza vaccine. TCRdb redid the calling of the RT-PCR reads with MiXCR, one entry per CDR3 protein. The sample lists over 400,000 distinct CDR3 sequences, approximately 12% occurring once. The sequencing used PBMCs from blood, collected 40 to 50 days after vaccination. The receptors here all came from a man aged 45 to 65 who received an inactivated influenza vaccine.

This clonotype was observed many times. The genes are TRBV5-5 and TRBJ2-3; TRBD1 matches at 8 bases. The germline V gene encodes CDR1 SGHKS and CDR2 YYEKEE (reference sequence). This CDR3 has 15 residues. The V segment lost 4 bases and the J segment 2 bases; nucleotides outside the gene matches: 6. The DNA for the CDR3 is TGTGCCAGCAGCGGATACAGGGGGACCACAGATACGCAGTATTTT. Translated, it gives CASSGYRGTTDTQYF.

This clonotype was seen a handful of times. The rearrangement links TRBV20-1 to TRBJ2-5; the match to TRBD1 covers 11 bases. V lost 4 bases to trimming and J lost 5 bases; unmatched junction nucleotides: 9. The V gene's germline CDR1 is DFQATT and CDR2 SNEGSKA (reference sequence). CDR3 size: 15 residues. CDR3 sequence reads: CSAIGRTGGVETQYF. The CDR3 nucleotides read TGCAGTGCTATCGGCAGGACAGGGGGCGTGGAGACCCAGTACTTC.

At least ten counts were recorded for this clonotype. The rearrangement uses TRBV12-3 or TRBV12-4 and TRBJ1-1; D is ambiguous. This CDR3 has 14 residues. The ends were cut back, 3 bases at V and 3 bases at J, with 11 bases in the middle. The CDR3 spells CASSFPGEDTEAFF. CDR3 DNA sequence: TGTGCCAGCAGTTTCCCCGGGGAGGACACTGAAGCTTTCTTT.

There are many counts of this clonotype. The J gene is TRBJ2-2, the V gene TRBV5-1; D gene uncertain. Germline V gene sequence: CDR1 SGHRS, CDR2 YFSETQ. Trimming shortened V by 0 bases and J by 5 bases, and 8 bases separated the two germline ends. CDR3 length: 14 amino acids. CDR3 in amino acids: CASSLASRTGELFF. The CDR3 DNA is TGCGCCAGCAGCTTGGCCTCGCGAACCGGGGAGCTGTTTTTT.

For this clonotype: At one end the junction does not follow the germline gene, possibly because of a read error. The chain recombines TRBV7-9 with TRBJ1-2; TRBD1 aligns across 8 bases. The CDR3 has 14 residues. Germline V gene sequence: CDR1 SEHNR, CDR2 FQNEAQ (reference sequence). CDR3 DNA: TGTGCCGGCAGTTGGACAGGGACTAACTATGGCTACACCTTC. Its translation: CAGSWTGTNYGYTF.

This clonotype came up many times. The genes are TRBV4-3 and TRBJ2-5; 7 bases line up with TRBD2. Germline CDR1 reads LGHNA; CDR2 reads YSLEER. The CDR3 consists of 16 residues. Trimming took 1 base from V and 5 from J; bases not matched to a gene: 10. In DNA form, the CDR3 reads TGCGCCAGCAGCCAAGGGTACGGCGGGGGTCGGGAGACCCAGTACTTC. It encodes CASSQGYGGGRETQYF.

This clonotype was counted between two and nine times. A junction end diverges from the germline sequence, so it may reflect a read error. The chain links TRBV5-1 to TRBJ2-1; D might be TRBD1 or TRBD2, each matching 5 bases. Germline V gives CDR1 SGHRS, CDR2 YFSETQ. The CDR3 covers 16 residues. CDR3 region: CASSLAQVGTYNEQFF. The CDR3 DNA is TGCGCCAGCAGCTTGGCCCAGGTTGGGACCTATAATGAGCAGTTCTTC.

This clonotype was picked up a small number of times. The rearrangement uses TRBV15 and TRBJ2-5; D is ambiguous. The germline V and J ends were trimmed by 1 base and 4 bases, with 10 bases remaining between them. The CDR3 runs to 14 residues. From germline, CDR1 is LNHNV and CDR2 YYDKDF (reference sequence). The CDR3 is CATSRAQERETQYF. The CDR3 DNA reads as TGTGCCACCAGCAGAGCGCAGGAGAGAGAGACCCAGTACTTC.